This T cell receptor beta chain was profiled in a study of control samples from healthy donors and cancer patients. V was pared by 4 bases and J by 7 bases, with 6 bases of the junction left unmatched. Per germline, CDR1 LGHDT and CDR2 YNNKEL (reference sequence). This CDR3 region has 14 residues. Clones were read by immunoSEQ multiplex PCR, and TCRdb kept only the in-frame ones, dropping some. The top ten clones hold 7.8% of a sample with some 120,000 clones, approximately 90% of them seen once. Specimen: blood. This TCR was recovered from a woman aged 18-30 years in good health. The rearrangement links TRBV3-1 (or the pseudogene TRBV3-2) to TRBJ1-2; 10 bases are shared with TRBD1. The CDR3 bases are TGTGCCAGCAGCCCGGACAGGGGGGGATTTGGCTACACCTTC. Translation: CASSPDRGGFGYTF.